In its sample, the clone carrying this T cell receptor beta chain was seen a few times. What it recognizes is unknown. These data originate in a study of T cell repertoires in cytomegalovirus infection. Looking at the study overall: In the study, CMV epitopes included recently identified HLA-C-restricted and well-studied HLA-B-restricted ones. In public TCR beta signatures, there were indications of both CMV infection and matching HLA type.

Germline V gives CDR1 MNHEY, CDR2 SMNVEV (reference sequence). CDR3 length equals 15 residues. With V trimmed by 4 bases and J by 2 bases, 4 bases remained unmatched. General study points: Pooled public TCR beta family frequency picked out CMV carriers with the relevant HLA. The ex vivo response was dominated by HLA-C-restricted CMV-specific TCR beta clonotypes.

Using its own MiXCR run on the reads, TCRdb lists one record per CDR3 protein. Of hundreds of thousands of distinct CDR3 sequences in the sample, roughly 31% are singletons; the top ten hold over 12%. The J gene is TRBJ1-5, the V gene TRBV27, with 8 positions matching TRBD1. The sequence derives from a human donor in good health (CMV status not recorded). Some clones in this sample may be carry-over from other donors' samples. The input for sequencing was cultured CD8+ T cells from PBMCs, taken from culture after CMV antigen stimulation. DNA of the CDR3: TGTGCCAGCAGTTCCAGGGGGCCCCGCAATCAGCCCCAGCATTTT. This translates into CASSSRGPRNQPQHF.